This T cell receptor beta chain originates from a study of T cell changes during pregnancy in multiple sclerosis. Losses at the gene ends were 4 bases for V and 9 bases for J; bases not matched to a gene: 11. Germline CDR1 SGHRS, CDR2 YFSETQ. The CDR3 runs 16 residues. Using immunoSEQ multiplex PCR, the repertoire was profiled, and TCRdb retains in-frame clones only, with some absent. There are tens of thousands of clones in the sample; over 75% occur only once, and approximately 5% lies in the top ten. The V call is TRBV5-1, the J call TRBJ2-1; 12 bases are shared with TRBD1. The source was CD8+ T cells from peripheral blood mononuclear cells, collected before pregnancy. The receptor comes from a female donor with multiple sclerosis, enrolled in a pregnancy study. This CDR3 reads CASSQGPGQGAGEQFF. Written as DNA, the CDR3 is TGCGCCAGCAGCCAGGGACCGGGACAGGGGGCGGGTGAGCAGTTCTTC.